The rows below give T cell receptor beta chains drawn from one sample of a study of T-cell reconstitution after alpha-beta-depleted transplantation in children. MiXCR, applied by TCRdb to the PCR reads, yields one record per CDR3 protein. The sample carries about 92,000 distinct CDR3 sequences, 12% recorded once. This material consisted of PBMCs from the stem cell graft donor, taken from the stem cell graft. All receptors come from a human donor who donated a stem cell graft to a child with inherited bone marrow failure. Both conserved end residues are trimmed from each CDR3. D genes are given only for firm matches.

v_gene	d_gene	j_gene	CDR3aa
TRBV2	-	TRBJ2-1	ASRQGEDYNEQF
TRBV19	TRBD1	TRBJ2-7	ASSRRSGTGPEQY
TRBV5-1	TRBD1	TRBJ2-2	ASRVRQGTANTGELF
TRBV5-5	-	TRBJ1-3	ASSLGQSSGNTIY
TRBV10-3	-	TRBJ1-4	AISEVCTNEKPF
TRBV7-2	-	TRBJ2-5	ASSLRWAAETQY
TRBV29-1	-	TRBJ2-2	SVVGSKDTGELF
TRBV20-1	-	TRBJ1-4	SAPLRDEKLF
TRBV12-3/TRBV12-4	TRBD1	TRBJ1-5	ASSPSGTGLQPQH
TRBV27	TRBD1	TRBJ1-6	ASRTGDRRNSPLH
TRBV4-3	-	TRBJ1-1	ASSQDLDTLNTEAF
TRBV7-9	TRBD1	TRBJ1-5	ASGKGAISNQPQH
TRBV28	TRBD1	TRBJ1-6	AIQTGGLNSPLH
TRBV29-1	-	TRBJ2-1	SVEQGLEGNEQF
TRBV12-3/TRBV12-4	TRBD2	TRBJ2-5	ASGVAGWETQY
TRBV6-2/TRBV6-3	-	TRBJ2-7	AMGGTSSGEQY
TRBV10-3	-	TRBJ2-2	AISESGGTGELF
TRBV6-5	-	TRBJ1-5	ASSLKGNQPQH
TRBV6-1	-	TRBJ1-3	ASSEEWSSGNTIY
TRBV7-6	-	TRBJ2-2	ASSISPVTGELF
TRBV24-1	TRBD1	TRBJ1-2	ATSDSGGNYGYT
TRBV5-1	TRBD1	TRBJ1-1	ASSLGGQGAWNTEAF
TRBV5-1	-	TRBJ2-7	ASSLAPGLYEQY
TRBV27	-	TRBJ1-1	ASKMQGTEAF
TRBV4-1	-	TRBJ2-7	ASSQGAGNEQY
TRBV3-1	TRBD1	TRBJ2-3	ASSQGTGLRGDTQY
TRBV19	TRBD1	TRBJ2-3	ASTPGQTLTDTQY
TRBV27	TRBD1	TRBJ1-2	ASSPQSRQGYFYGYT
TRBV7-3	TRBD1	TRBJ2-3	ASSLIGGPDTQY
TRBV5-6	TRBD1	TRBJ1-1	ASSLAGQGPKNTEAF
TRBV18	-	TRBJ1-2	ASSPGEGAYGYT
TRBV4-1	TRBD2	TRBJ2-3	ASSQGMTSGITDTQY
TRBV6-2/TRBV6-3	-	TRBJ1-5	ASSNRNSNQPQH
TRBV4-3	-	TRBJ2-3	ASSQETSFPDTQY
TRBV2	TRBD1	TRBJ1-1	ASTRGQANTEAF
TRBV7-8	TRBD1	TRBJ1-2	ASSSSSGQGGSGYT
TRBV25-1	TRBD2	TRBJ2-5	ASTGTSGTRVQETQY
TRBV7-2	-	TRBJ1-1	ASSLGRATEAF
TRBV12-3/TRBV12-4	TRBD2	TRBJ2-1	ASSLRLSSGGSHF
TRBV20-1	-	TRBJ2-2	SARVPGTGELF
TRBV5-1	TRBD1	TRBJ2-7	ASSLGTGANEQY
TRBV29-1	-	TRBJ2-1	SVNEQF
TRBV28	-	TRBJ2-7	ASRGHGGEQY
TRBV15	TRBD1	TRBJ2-1	ATRDRCYNEQF
TRBV15	-	TRBJ2-1	ATSRDSYNEQF
TRBV7-9	-	TRBJ2-7	ASSSTRDEQY
TRBV5-4	TRBD1	TRBJ2-1	ASSRDRNNEQF
TRBV5-1	TRBD1	TRBJ2-5	ASKPTGVEETQY
TRBV10-3	TRBD1	TRBJ2-3	AISDGQGSPSTDTQY
TRBV2	-	TRBJ1-4	ASSDAKLF
TRBV27	TRBD1	TRBJ2-3	ASSLYGTGWTDTQY
TRBV5-1	-	TRBJ2-7	ASSLNPLSQQY
TRBV4-3	-	TRBJ1-1	ASSRGRAMNTEAF
TRBV7-8	-	TRBJ2-1	ASSLRLGYNEQF
TRBV5-6	-	TRBJ2-7	AMGPGPYEQY
TRBV20-1	TRBD2	TRBJ2-7	SARGSREFYEQY
TRBV5-5	-	TRBJ2-7	ASSRVFGSNEQY
TRBV5-1	TRBD2	TRBJ2-7	ASSGTGTSSSEQY
TRBV5-1	-	TRBJ1-2	ASTPGGFTYGYT